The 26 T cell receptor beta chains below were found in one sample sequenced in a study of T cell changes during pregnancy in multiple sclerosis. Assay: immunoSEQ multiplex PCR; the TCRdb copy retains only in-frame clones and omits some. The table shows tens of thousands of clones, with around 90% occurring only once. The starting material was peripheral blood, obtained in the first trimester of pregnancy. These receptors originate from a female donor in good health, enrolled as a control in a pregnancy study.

The CDR3 reads CATSSPLAGSNNEQFF. The CDR3 DNA is TGTGCCACCAGCAGCCCCCTCGCGGGATCTAACAATGAGCAGTTCTTC. The V gene is TRBV15, the J gene TRBJ2-1, with D maybe TRBD2 (6 bases). The CDR3 has 16 amino acids. Germline CDR1 LNHNV, CDR2 YYDKDF (reference sequence). The V and J ends lost 3 bases and 5 bases respectively, with 17 bases between them.

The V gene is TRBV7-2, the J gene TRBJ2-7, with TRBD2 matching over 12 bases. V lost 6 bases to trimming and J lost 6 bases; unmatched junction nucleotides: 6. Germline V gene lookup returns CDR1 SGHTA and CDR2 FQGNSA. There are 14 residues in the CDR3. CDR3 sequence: CASRSGLAGLEQYF. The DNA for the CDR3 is TGTGCCAGCAGGTCGGGACTAGCGGGTCTCGAGCAGTACTTC. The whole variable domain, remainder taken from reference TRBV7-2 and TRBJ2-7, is GAGVSQSPSNKVTEKGKDVELRCDPISGHTALYWYRQSLGQGLEFLIYFQGNSAPDKSGLPSDRFSAERTGGSVSTLTIQRTQQEDSAVYLCASRSGLAGLEQYFGPGTRLTVT.

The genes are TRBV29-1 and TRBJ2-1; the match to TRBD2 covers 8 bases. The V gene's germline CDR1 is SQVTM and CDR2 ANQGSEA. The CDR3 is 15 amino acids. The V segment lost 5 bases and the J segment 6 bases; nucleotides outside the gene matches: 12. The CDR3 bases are TGCAGCGTTCATAAAAAACACGGGACTAGCAATGAGCAGTTCTTC. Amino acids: CSVHKKHGTSNEQFF.

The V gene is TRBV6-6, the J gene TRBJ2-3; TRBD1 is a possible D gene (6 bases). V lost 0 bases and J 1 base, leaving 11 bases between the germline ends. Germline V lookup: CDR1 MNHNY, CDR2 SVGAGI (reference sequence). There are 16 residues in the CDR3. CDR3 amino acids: CASSYSQGVGTDTQYF. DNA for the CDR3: TGTGCCAGCAGTTACTCACAGGGAGTGGGCACAGATACGCAGTATTTT.

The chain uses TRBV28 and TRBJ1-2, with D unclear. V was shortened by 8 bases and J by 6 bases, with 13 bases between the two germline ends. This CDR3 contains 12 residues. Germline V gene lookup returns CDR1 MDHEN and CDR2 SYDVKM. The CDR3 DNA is TGTGCCAGCTTAGCCGGCGGTGATGGCTACACCTTC. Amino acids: CASLAGGDGYTF.

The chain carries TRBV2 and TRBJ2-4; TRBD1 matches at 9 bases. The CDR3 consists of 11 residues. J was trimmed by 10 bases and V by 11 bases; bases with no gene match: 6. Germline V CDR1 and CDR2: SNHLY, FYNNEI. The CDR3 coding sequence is TGTGCCGCTGGGACAGGGAGGATTCAGTACTTC. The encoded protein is CAAGTGRIQYF.

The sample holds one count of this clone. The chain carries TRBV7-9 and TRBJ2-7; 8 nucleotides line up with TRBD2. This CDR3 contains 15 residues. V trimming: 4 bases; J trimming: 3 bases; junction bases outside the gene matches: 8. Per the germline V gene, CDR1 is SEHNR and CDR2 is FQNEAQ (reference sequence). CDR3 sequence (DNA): TGTGCCAGCAGCTCGGGGGGGGGCATACTCTACGAGCAGTACTTC. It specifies CASSSGGGILYEQYF. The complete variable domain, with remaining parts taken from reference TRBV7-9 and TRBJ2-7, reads DTGVSQNPRHKITKRGQNVTFRCDPISEHNRLYWYRQTLGQGPEFLTYFQNEAQLEKSRLLSDRFSAERPKGSFSTLEIQRTEQGDSAMYLCASSSGGGILYEQYFGPGTRLTVT.

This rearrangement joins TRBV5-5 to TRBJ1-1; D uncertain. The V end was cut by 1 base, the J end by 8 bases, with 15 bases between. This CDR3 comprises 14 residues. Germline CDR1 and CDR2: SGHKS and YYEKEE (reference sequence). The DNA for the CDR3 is TGTGCCAGCAGCTTGTTGGGCCTAACGGAAGAAGCTTTCTTT. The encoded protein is CASSLLGLTEEAFF.

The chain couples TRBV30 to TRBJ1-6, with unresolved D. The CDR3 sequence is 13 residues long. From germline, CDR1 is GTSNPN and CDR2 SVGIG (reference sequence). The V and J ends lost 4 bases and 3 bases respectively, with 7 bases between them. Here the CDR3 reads CAWTRDYNSPLHF. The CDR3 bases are TGTGCCTGGACTCGGGACTATAATTCACCCCTCCACTTT. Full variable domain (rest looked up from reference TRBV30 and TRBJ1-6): SQTIHQWPATLVQPVGSPLSLECTVEGTSNPNLYWYRQAAGRGLQLLFYSVGIGQISSEVPQNLSASRPQDRQFILSSKKLLLSDSGFYLCAWTRDYNSPLHFGNGTRLTVT.

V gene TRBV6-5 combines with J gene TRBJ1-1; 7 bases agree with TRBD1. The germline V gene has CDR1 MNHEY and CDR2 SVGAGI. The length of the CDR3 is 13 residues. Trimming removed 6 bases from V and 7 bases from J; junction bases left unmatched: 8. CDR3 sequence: CASRDRGQGEAFF. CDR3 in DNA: TGTGCCAGCAGAGATAGGGGGCAGGGTGAAGCTTTCTTT.

This CDR3 reads CASGRDRGETQYF. The CDR3 DNA reads as TGTGCCAGCGGGAGGGACAGGGGTGAGACCCAGTACTTC. The chain recombines TRBV2 with TRBJ2-5; 10 nucleotides agree with TRBD1. The V gene end was trimmed by 8 bases and the J gene end by 5 bases; junction bases not matched to a gene: 5. This CDR3 is built from 13 residues. From germline, CDR1 is SNHLY and CDR2 FYNNEI.

The CDR3 spells CASSSLGTVRGTQYF. The CDR3 coding sequence is TGTGCCAGCAGTTCCCTCGGGACAGTGAGGGGGACCCAGTACTTC. The rearrangement links TRBV6-6 to TRBJ2-5; 7 positions match TRBD1. V shed 4 bases, J shed 7 bases, and the junction held 12 bases outside the gene matches. The CDR3 is 15 amino acids. Germline assignment: CDR1 MNHNY and CDR2 SVGAGI (reference sequence).

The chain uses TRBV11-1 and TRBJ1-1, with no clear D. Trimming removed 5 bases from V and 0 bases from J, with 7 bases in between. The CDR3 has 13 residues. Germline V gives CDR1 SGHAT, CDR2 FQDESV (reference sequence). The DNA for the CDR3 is TGTGCCAGCAGCCTAATATTGAACACTGAAGCTTTCTTT. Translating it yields CASSLILNTEAFF.

The CDR3 region has the DNA TGTGCCAGCAGCGGGACAGGGGATCTGGCTAATGAAAAACTGTTTTTT. Its protein is CASSGTGDLANEKLFF. J is TRBJ1-4 and V is TRBV9, with 9 nucleotides matching TRBD1. CDR1 is SGDLS and CDR2 is YYNGEE in the germline V gene. The CDR3 has 16 amino acids. J lost 3 bases, V lost 3 bases, and 6 bases had no gene match.

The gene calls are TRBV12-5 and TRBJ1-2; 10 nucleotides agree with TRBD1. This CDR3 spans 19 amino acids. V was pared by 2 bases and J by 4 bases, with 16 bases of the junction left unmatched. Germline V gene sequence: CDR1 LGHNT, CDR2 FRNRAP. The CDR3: CASGLWRAFRDRGGYGYTF. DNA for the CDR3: TGTGCTAGTGGTTTGTGGCGAGCATTCCGGGACAGGGGAGGCTATGGCTACACCTTC.

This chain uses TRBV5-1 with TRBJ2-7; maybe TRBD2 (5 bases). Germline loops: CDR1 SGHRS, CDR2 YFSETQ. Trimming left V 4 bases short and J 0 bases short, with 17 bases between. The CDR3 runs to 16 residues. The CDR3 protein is CASSPAIGGNSYEQYF. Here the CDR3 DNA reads TGCGCCAGCAGCCCGGCAATTGGAGGCAACTCCTACGAGCAGTACTTC.

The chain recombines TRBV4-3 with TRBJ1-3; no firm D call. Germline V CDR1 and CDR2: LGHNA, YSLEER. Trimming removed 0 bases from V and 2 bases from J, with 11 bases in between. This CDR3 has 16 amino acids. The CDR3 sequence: CASSQDLVAPGNTIYF. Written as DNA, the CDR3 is TGCGCCAGCAGCCAAGATCTGGTAGCACCTGGAAACACCATATATTTT.

DNA for the CDR3: TGCGCCAGCAGCCAAAACAATATGGGACTAGGCTACAATGAGCAGTTCTTC. It specifies CASSQNNMGLGYNEQFF. The chain employs TRBV4-1 and TRBJ2-1; 8 nucleotides align to TRBD2. Germline V gives CDR1 MGHRA, CDR2 YSYEKL. The CDR3 length is 17 residues. With 2 bases clipped from V and 3 bases from J, the junction kept 9 bases outside the gene matches.

This CDR3 is CASSYGSPSDTQYF. CDR3 DNA: TGTGCCAGCAGTTACGGTAGCCCCAGCGATACGCAGTATTTT. V and J are TRBV6-6 and TRBJ2-3; no definite D call. This CDR3 spans 14 amino acids. Deletions cut 2 bases from V and 6 bases from J, with 12 bases between. Looked up from germline, CDR1 is MNHNY and CDR2 is SVGAGI (reference sequence).

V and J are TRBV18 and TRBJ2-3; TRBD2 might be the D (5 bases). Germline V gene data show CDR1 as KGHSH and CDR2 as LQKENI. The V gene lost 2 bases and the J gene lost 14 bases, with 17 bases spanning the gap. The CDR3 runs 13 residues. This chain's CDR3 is CASSPEGRLRWYF. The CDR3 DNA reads TGTGCCAGCTCACCAGAGGGCAGACTAAGATGGTATTTT. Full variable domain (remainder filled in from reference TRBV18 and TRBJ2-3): NAGVMQNPRHLVRRRGQEARLRCSPMKGHSHVYWYRQLPEEGLKFMVYLQKENIIDESGMPKERFSAEFPKEGPSILRIQQVVRGDSAAYFCASSPEGRLRWYFGPGTRLTVL.

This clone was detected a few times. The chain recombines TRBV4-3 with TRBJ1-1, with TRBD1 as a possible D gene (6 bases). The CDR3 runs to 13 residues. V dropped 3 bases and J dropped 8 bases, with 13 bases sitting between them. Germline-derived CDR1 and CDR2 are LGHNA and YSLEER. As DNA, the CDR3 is TGCGCCAGCAGCCATATTCCACAGGGCGAAGCTTTCTTT. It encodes CASSHIPQGEAFF.

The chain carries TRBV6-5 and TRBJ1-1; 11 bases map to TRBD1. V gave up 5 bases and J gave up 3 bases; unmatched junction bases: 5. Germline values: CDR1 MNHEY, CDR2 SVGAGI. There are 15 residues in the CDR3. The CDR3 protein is CASSGQGAGDTEAFF. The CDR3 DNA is TGTGCCAGCAGTGGACAGGGGGCTGGGGACACTGAAGCTTTCTTT.

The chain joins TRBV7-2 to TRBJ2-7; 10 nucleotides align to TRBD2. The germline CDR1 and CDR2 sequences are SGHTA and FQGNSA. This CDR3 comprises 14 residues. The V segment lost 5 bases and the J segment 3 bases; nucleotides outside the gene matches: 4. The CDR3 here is CASSQREGLYEQYF. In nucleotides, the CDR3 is TGTGCCAGCAGCCAGCGGGAGGGGCTCTACGAGCAGTACTTC.

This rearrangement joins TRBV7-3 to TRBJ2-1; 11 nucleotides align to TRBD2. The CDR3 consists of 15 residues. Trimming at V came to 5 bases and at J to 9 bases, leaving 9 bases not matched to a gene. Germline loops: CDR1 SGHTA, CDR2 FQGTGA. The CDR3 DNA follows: TGTGCCAGCAGCCCGTTAGCGGGGGGGCCTTTTGAGCAGTTCTTC. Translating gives CASSPLAGGPFEQFF.

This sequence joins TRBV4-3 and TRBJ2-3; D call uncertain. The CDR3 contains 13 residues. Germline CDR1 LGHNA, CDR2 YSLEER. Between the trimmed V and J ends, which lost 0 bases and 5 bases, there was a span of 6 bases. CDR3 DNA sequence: TGCGCCAGCAGCCAAGATATACAAGATACGCAGTATTTT. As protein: CASSQDIQDTQYF.

This CDR3 reads CATPIGDSTYEQYF. CDR3 coding DNA: TGTGCCACCCCCATTGGGGACTCCACCTACGAGCAGTACTTC. The V gene is TRBV6-1, the J gene TRBJ2-7, with a weak D call TRBD2 (6 bases). V dropped 10 bases and J dropped 2 bases, with 18 bases sitting between them. The CDR3 contains 14 residues. Germline-derived CDR1 and CDR2 are MNHNS and SASEGT.